The clone carrying this TCR beta chain was counted once. These data originate in a study of blood T cell repertoires in COVID-19. About the study: Donors in the United States, Italy and Spain gave samples during acute or convalescent COVID-19. The cDNA or gDNA used as material had been derived from T cells, B-cell-depleted T cells, or PBMCs.

The CDR3 contains 15 residues. Trimming cost V 3 bases and J 7 bases, with 16 bases left between them. Germline CDR1 is GTSNPN and CDR2 is SVGIG (reference sequence). Original processing methods: Reference gene primer amplification yielded estimated nucleated cell counts. Using immunoSEQ multiplex PCR, the repertoire was profiled, and TCRdb retains in-frame clones only, with some absent. Clonal size and the V and J genes are those of that table, whereas D and trimming came from the DNA. Of fewer than 250,000 clones listed, 75% to 90% were seen once; the top ten hold 0.95% to 1.3%. The sequenced material came from peripheral blood. V gene TRBV30 combines with J gene TRBJ1-6; D is perhaps TRBD1 (6 bases). The source is a man between 25 and 39 years old with acute or convalescent COVID-19. The CDR3 nucleotides read TGTGCCTGGAGCCGTGAGACGAGGGGGAATTCACCCCTCCACTTT. This encodes CAWSRETRGNSPLHF.